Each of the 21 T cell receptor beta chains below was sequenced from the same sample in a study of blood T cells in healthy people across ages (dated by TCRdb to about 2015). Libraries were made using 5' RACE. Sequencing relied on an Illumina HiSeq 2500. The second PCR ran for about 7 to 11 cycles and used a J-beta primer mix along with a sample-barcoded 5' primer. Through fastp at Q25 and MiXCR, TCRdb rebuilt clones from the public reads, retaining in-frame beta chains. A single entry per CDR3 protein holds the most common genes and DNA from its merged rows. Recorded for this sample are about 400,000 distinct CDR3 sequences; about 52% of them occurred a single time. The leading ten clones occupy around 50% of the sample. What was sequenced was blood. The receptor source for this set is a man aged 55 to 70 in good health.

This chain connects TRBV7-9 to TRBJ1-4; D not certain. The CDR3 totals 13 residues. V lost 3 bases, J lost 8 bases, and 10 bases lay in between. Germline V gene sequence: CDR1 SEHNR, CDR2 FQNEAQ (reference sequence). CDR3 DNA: TGTGCCAGCAGCTTGCCCCGGGAGGAAAAACTGTTTTTT. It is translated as CASSLPREEKLFF.

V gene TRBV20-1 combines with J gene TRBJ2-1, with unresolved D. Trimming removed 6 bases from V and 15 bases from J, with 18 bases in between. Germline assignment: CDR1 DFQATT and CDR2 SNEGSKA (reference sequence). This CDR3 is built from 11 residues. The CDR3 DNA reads TGCAGTGCCCCCTGGGCCACCATCCGGTTCTTC. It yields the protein CSAPWATIRFF.

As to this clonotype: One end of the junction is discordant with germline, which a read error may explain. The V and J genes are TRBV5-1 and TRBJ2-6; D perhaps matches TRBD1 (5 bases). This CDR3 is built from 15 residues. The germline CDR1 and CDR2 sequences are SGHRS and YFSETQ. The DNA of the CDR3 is TGCGCCAGCAGCTTGGATCCTTCTGGGGCCAACGCCCTGACTTTC. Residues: CASSLDPSGANALTF.

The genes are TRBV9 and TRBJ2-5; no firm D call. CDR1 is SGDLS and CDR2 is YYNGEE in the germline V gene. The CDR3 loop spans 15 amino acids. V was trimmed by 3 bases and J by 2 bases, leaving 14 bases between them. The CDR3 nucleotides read TGTGCCAGCAGCGCCACGGCCGGGTCACAAGAGACCCAGTACTTC. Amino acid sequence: CASSATAGSQETQYF.

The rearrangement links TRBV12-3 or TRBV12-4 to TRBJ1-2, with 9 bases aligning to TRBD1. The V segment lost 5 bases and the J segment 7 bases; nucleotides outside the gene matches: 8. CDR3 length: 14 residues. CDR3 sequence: CASSPRQGVGGYTF. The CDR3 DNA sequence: TGTGCCAGCAGTCCCCGACAGGGGGTCGGTGGCTACACCTTC.

In DNA form, the CDR3 reads TGTGCCAGTAGTACCCTGGACGGATCCACCCTCCACTTT. It encodes CASSTLDGSTLHF. The J gene is TRBJ1-6, the V gene TRBV19, with D unclear. The CDR3 spans 13 residues. The germline V and J ends were trimmed by 4 bases and 14 bases, with 15 bases remaining between them. Germline V lookup: CDR1 LNHDA, CDR2 SQIVND (reference sequence).

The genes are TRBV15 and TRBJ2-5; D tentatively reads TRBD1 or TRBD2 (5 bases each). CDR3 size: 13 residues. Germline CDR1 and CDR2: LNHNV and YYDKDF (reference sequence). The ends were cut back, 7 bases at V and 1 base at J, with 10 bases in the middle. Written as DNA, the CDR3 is TGTGCCACCAACCCGGGACCCCAAGAGACCCAGTACTTC. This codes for CATNPGPQETQYF.

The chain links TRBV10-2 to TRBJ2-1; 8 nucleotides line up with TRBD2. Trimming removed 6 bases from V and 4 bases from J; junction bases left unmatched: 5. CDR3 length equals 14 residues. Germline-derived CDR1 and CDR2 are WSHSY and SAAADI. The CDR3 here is CASSGGAGYNEQFF. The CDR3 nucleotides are TGCGCCAGCAGCGGGGGGGCCGGGTACAATGAGCAGTTCTTC.

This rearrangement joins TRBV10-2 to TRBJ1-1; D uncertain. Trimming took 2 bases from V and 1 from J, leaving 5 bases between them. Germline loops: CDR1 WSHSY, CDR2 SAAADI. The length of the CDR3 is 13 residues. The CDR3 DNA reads TGCGCCAGCAGTGAGGGCCGGAACACTGAAGCTTTCTTT. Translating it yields CASSEGRNTEAFF.

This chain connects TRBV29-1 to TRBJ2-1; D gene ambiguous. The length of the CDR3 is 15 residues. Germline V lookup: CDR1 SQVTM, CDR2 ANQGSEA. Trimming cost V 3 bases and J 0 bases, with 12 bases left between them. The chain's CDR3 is CSVEEVKSSYNEQFF. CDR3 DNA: TGCAGCGTTGAGGAAGTCAAGAGCTCCTACAATGAGCAGTTCTTC.

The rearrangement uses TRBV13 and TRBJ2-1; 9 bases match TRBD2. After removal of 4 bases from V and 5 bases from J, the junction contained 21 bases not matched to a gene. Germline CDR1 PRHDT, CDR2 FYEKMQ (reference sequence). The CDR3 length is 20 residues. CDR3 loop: CASSSYRRTGGRAANNEQFF. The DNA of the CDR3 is TGTGCCAGCAGCTCATACCGGCGGACTGGCGGGAGGGCCGCTAACAATGAGCAGTTCTTC.

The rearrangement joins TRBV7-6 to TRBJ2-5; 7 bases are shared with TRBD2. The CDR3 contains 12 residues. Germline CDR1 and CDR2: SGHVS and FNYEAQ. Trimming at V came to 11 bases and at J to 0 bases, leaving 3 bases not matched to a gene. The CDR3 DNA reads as TGTGCCTTGGGGGGGAACCAAGAGACCCAGTACTTC. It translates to CALGGNQETQYF.

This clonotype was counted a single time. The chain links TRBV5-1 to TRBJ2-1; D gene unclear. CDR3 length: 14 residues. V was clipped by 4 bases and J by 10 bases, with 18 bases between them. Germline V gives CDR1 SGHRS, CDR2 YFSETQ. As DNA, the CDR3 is TGCGCCAGCAGCCCCGATGCCCACTCCGACGAGCAGTTCTTC. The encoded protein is CASSPDAHSDEQFF.

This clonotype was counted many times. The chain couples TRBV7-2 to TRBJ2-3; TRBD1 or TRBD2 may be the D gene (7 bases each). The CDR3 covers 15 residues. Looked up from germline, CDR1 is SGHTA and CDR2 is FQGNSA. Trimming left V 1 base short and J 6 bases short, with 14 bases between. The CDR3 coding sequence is TGTGCCAGCAGCTTAGTTGCCAGGGGGGGCGATACGCAGTATTTT. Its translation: CASSLVARGGDTQYF.

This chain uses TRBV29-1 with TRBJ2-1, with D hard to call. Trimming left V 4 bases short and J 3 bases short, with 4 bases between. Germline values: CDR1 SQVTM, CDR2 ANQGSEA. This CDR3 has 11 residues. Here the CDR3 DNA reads TGCAGCGTTGTGATCTACAATGAGCAGTTCTTC. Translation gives CSVVIYNEQFF.

CDR3 DNA: TGCGCCAGCAGGCGCCCGGGACAGGGGGGCAATGAGCAGTTCTTC. Protein sequence: CASRRPGQGGNEQFF. This rearrangement joins TRBV5-1 to TRBJ2-1, with TRBD1 identical over 11 bases. Looked up from germline, CDR1 is SGHRS and CDR2 is YFSETQ. The CDR3 totals 15 residues. V was clipped by 5 bases and J by 6 bases; unmatched bases: 7.

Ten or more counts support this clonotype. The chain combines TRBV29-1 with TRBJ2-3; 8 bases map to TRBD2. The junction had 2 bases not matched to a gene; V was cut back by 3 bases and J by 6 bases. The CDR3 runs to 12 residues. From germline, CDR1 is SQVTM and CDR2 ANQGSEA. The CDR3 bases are TGCAGCGTTGAGAGACTAGCGGATACGCAGTATTTT. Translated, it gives CSVERLADTQYF.

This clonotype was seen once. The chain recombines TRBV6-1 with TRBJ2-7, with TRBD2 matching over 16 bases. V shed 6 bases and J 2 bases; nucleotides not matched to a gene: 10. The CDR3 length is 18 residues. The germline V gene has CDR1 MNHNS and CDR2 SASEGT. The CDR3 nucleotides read TGTGCCAGCAGCCAACCGGGACTAGCGGGAGGGAGGGCCTACGAGCAGTACTTC. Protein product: CASSQPGLAGGRAYEQYF.

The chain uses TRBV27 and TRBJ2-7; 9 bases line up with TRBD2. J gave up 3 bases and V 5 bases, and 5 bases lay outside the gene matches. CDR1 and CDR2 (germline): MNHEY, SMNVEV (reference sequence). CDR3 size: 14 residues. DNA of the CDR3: TGTGCCAGCAGTGTCCTAGCGGGGTTCTACGAGCAGTACTTC. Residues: CASSVLAGFYEQYF.

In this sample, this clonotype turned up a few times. CDR3 sequence (DNA): TGTGCCAGCAGCCAACTCAACTCCTACGAGCAGTACTTC. Protein product: CASSQLNSYEQYF. The chain recombines TRBV14 with TRBJ2-7; D remains ambiguous. The CDR3 contains 13 residues. The ends were cut back, 2 bases at V and 0 bases at J, with 5 bases in the middle. Germline V gene sequence: CDR1 SGHDN, CDR2 FVKESK.

The CDR3 loop is CSVEGTSSSTDTQYF. Here the CDR3 DNA reads TGCAGCGTTGAGGGGACTAGCTCTAGCACAGATACGCAGTATTTT. V and J are TRBV29-1 and TRBJ2-3; TRBD2 matches at 9 bases. CDR3 length equals 15 residues. Germline trimming cut 3 bases from V and 0 bases from J; bases unmatched to any gene: 4. Per the germline V gene, CDR1 is SQVTM and CDR2 is ANQGSEA.